A selection of T cell receptor beta chains follows, all from one sample in a study of T cells in Graves' hyperthyroidism and ophthalmopathy. A single record per CDR3 protein comes from TCRdb applying MiXCR to the multiplex PCR reads. The sample consists of fewer than 650,000 distinct CDR3 sequences, approximately 14% of them appearing once. The sample taken for sequencing was blood. All receptors derive from a woman younger than 35 with Graves' ophthalmopathy. CDR3s leave out the opening cysteine and the closing phenylalanine or tryptophan.

j_call	v_call	cdr3_aa
TRBJ2-5	TRBV20-1	SAKGLAGGRGPGETQY
TRBJ1-1	TRBV5-1	ASSQVVPISDRALLNTEAF
TRBJ1-6	TRBV12-3/TRBV12-4	ASSWVGVGRSPLH
TRBJ2-7	TRBV6-1	ASSETGGGEQY
TRBJ2-7	TRBV20-1	SARDESSGHPYEQY
TRBJ1-2	TRBV19	ASRTGEDGYT
TRBJ2-7	TRBV6-2/TRBV6-3	ASSYRGLAGDGYEQY
TRBJ1-1	TRBV24-1	ATSDAQTEAF
TRBJ1-2	TRBV7-2	ASSQKLTNYGYT
TRBJ2-7	TRBV12-3/TRBV12-4	ASSKGDRSPYYEQY
TRBJ2-3	TRBV10-3	AISEPNLLTGGATDTQY
TRBJ2-7	TRBV4-1	ASSQDLGTGSEQY
TRBJ1-1	TRBV6-5	ASSYRYTEAF
TRBJ2-3	TRBV4-3	ASSLRDTDTQY
TRBJ1-3	TRBV5-6	ASSEAIRGGSGNTIY
TRBJ2-2	TRBV7-3	ASSVLGTGELF
TRBJ1-2	TRBV7-9	ASSSPRGYGYT
TRBJ1-5	TRBV15	ATSRHRGQPQH
TRBJ2-5	TRBV6-1	ASSQDSHGQETQY
TRBJ2-7	TRBV3-1	ASSQTYDGLYEQY
TRBJ2-7	TRBV9	ASSAEQGSYEQY
TRBJ2-5	TRBV27	ASSSLSRLAPQETQY
TRBJ2-5	TRBV20-1	SASGASGPQETQY
TRBJ1-2	TRBV7-3	ASSPQMTGGDYGYT
TRBJ1-6	TRBV27	ASSLLPGQYNSPLH
TRBJ2-1	TRBV6-1	ASRPSQGSSYNEQF
TRBJ2-1	TRBV28	ASSLWSSNEQF
TRBJ1-1	TRBV24-1	ATSDVEGEAF
TRBJ1-2	TRBV6-1	ASSTWQGARGYT
TRBJ2-7	TRBV20-1	SARDPGTDYEQY
TRBJ2-5	TRBV7-7	ASSLTSISQTSGQETQY
TRBJ2-2	TRBV9	ASSPRPGANTGELF
TRBJ2-3	TRBV20-1	SARGLVDTQY
TRBJ1-5	TRBV20-1	SAPTGNEGNQPQH
TRBJ1-2	TRBV5-6	ASTGRDRARGYT
TRBJ2-1	TRBV29-1	SVEARTGRDPYNEQF
TRBJ2-5	TRBV6-1	ASSGTGGRQETQY
TRBJ1-5	TRBV2	ASIRDGSNQPQH
TRBJ2-1	TRBV5-1	ASSGLAGENEQF
TRBJ2-3	TRBV3-1	ASSQVHTDTQY
TRBJ2-7	TRBV27	ASSLLGRTYEQY
TRBJ2-1	TRBV7-2	ASSFSEGTGVNEQF
TRBJ1-4	TRBV6-1	ASSEQGRGEKLF
TRBJ2-1	TRBV7-3	ASSYSGSSYNERF
TRBJ1-2	TRBV18	ASSRKGQPYS